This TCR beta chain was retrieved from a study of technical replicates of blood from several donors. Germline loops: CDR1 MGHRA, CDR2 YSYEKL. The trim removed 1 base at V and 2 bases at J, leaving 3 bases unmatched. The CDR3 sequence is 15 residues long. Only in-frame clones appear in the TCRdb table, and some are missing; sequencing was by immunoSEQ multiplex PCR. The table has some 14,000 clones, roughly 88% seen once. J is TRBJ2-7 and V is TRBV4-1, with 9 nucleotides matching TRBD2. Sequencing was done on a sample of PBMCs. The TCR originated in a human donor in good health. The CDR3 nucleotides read TGCGCCAGCAGCCAAGGGACTAGCGATACCTACGAGCAGTACTTC. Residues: CASSQGTSDTYEQYF.